The 30 T cell receptor beta chains reported below all come from one sample, sequenced in a study of shared clonotypes between healthy human individuals (dated by TCRdb to the early 2020s). Library construction relied on the immunoSEQ multiplex PCR assay. Sourced from immuneACCESS, this table was stored by TCRdb with only in-frame sequences that have V and J called. A share of the clones is absent; for the studies checked, an unresolved V gene accounts for under half, and the remainder has no known explanation. This sample is represented by some 490,000 clones; approximately 84% of them were singletons. Clones ranked in the top ten supply 10% to 15% of the sample. Sequences were obtained from PBMCs. These receptor sequences come from a woman between 40 and 50 years old in good health. Some clones in this sample may be carry-over from other donors' samples.

The V gene is TRBV29-1, the J gene TRBJ2-7, with 8 bases lining up with TRBD2. Germline lookup yields CDR1 SQVTM and CDR2 ANQGSEA. This CDR3 comprises 14 residues. With 2 bases clipped from V and 6 bases from J, the junction kept 9 bases outside the gene matches. The CDR3 DNA sequence: TGCAGCGTTGAACAAGCGGGAGTAGGGTCCGAGCAGTACTTC. This translates into CSVEQAGVGSEQYF.

This sequence joins TRBV28 and TRBJ1-5, with 7 nucleotides matching TRBD1. Germline V CDR1 and CDR2: MDHEN, SYDVKM. After removal of 5 bases from V and 6 bases from J, the junction contained 10 bases not matched to a gene. The CDR3 is made up of 15 amino acids. CDR3 in DNA: TGTGCCAGCAGTGGGCAGACAGGGCATAGTCAGCCCCAGCATTTT. Protein product: CASSGQTGHSQPQHF.

This clone was seen just once. The J gene is TRBJ2-3, the V gene TRBV5-1; 12 bases line up with TRBD2. V dropped 4 bases and J dropped 0; count of bases not matched to a gene: 3. The CDR3 has 16 residues. Germline CDR1 is SGHRS and CDR2 is YFSETQ. The CDR3 nucleotides read TGCGCCAGCAGCGGTCTAGCGGGAGGGAGCACAGATACGCAGTATTTT. Its translation: CASSGLAGGSTDTQYF.

The genes are TRBV4-3 and TRBJ2-7, with D possibly TRBD1 on 7 matching bases. The CDR3 consists of 16 residues. Trimming left V 4 bases short and J 2 bases short, with 18 bases between. Germline loops: CDR1 LGHNA, CDR2 YSLEER. The DNA of the CDR3 is TGCGCCAGCAGCCCAGACGCGGGGCAGGGGGCCTACGAGCAGTACTTC. Residues: CASSPDAGQGAYEQYF.

A word on this clone: The likely explanation is a read error, given a far larger clone one base away. The chain joins TRBV5-1 to TRBJ2-7, with 9 positions matching TRBD2. CDR3 length: 16 residues. Germline V gene sequence: CDR1 SGHRS, CDR2 YFSETQ. CDR3 sequence (DNA): TGCACCAGCAGCCGGGTAGGTCCTAGCGGGACTGTCGAGCAGTACTTC. Its translation is CTSSRVGPSGTVEQYF.

Note on this clone: A far bigger clonotype differs at one base, so this is likely a read error. Other nucleotide sequences in the sample specify the same CDR3. The CDR3 DNA reads TGTGCCAGCAGCCAAGGGACTAGCGGCTACGAGCAGTACTTT. Translation gives CASSQGTSGYEQYF. The chain employs TRBV4-2 and TRBJ2-7; TRBD2 matches 10 bases. The CDR3 length is 14 residues. Germline CDR1 LGHNA, CDR2 YNFKEQ.

V and J are TRBV6-1 and TRBJ1-1; TRBD1 agrees at 9 bases. Trimming at V came to 4 bases and at J to 0 bases, leaving 12 bases not matched to a gene. The CDR3 extends over 18 amino acids. CDR1 MNHNS and CDR2 SASEGT come from the germline V gene. The CDR3 DNA reads TGTGCCAGCAGTGCTCCGGGACAGGGAATTGAGATGAACACTGAAGCTTTCTTT. Amino acid sequence: CASSAPGQGIEMNTEAFF.

This clone was seen once. The rearrangement uses TRBV7-8 and TRBJ2-1; 9 nucleotides line up with TRBD2. This CDR3 has 16 amino acids. J gave up 1 base and V 3 bases, and 4 bases lay outside the gene matches. Germline assignment: CDR1 SGHVS and CDR2 FQNEAQ. The DNA of the CDR3 is TGTGCCAGCAGCTTCCTAGCGGGACCTTCCTACAATGAGCAGTTCTTC. Translated: CASSFLAGPSYNEQFF.

This chain links TRBV2 with TRBJ2-5; D may match TRBD1 or TRBD2 (6 bases each). The ends were cut back, 3 bases at V and 5 bases at J, with 16 bases in the middle. This CDR3 region has 15 residues. Germline V CDR1 and CDR2: SNHLY, FYNNEI. The CDR3 DNA follows: TGTGCCAGCAGTGAGATTTCGGGGGCAGGGGAGACCCAGTACTTC. Translating gives CASSEISGAGETQYF.

V gene TRBV7-6 combines with J gene TRBJ2-3; D might be TRBD1 or TRBD2, each matching 6 bases. CDR3 size: 16 residues. Germline lookup yields CDR1 SGHVS and CDR2 FNYEAQ. The ends were cut back, 1 base at V and 2 bases at J, with 13 bases in the middle. CDR3 nucleotide sequence: TGTGCCAGCAGCTTAGACCGAGGGGGGCTCACAGATACGCAGTATTTT. It yields the protein CASSLDRGGLTDTQYF.

This chain uses TRBV5-1 with TRBJ2-7; D is undetermined. The CDR3 loop spans 11 amino acids. V shed 7 bases and J shed 3 bases, with 8 bases lying between them. The V gene's germline CDR1 is SGHRS and CDR2 YFSETQ. The CDR3 DNA follows: TGCGCCAGCCGGTTCAGCTACGAGCAGTACTTC. Protein: CASRFSYEQYF.

This clone has ten or more counts. In the same sample, other DNA sequences code for this CDR3. The chain has TRBV19 and TRBJ2-7; D unresolved. Per the germline V gene, CDR1 is LNHDA and CDR2 is SQIVND (reference sequence). The CDR3 covers 14 residues. Trimming shortened V by 5 bases and J by 4 bases, and 15 bases separated the two germline ends. The CDR3 nucleotides read TGTGCCAGTAGTCCCTCGTGGTTGGGGTACGAGCAGTACTTC. Its translation: CASSPSWLGYEQYF.

The rearrangement joins TRBV7-2 to TRBJ1-5; no clear D. The CDR3 consists of 15 residues. The germline V gene encodes CDR1 SGHTA and CDR2 FQGNSA. With 2 bases removed from V and 5 bases from J, the gap between germline ends came to 13 bases. The CDR3 DNA is TGTGCCAGCAGCTTAAATTTAGGCCTTGATCAGCCCCAGCATTTT. It codes for CASSLNLGLDQPQHF.

In nucleotides, the CDR3 is TGTGCCAGCAGTCCTGACAGGGCTCGGTATGGCTACACCTTC. Its translation: CASSPDRARYGYTF. The chain uses TRBV6-1 and TRBJ1-2; 7 bases are a match to TRBD1. The CDR3 loop spans 14 amino acids. V shed 5 bases and J 5 bases; nucleotides not matched to a gene: 8. Germline CDR1 reads MNHNS; CDR2 reads SASEGT.

This clone was seen a single time. A far larger clone is one nucleotide away, so this likely arose from a read error. The sample has other DNA sequences that encode this CDR3 too. The chain carries TRBV30 and TRBJ1-1; possible D gene TRBD1, 5 bases. This CDR3 has 11 amino acids. Germline CDR1 GTSNPN, CDR2 SVGIG (reference sequence). The CDR3 reads CAWRDMTEALF. The CDR3, as DNA: TGTGCCTGGAGGGACATGACTGAAGCTTTATTT.

A single count supports this clone. This sequence joins TRBV25-1 and TRBJ2-1; the match to TRBD2 covers 13 bases. Germline V gene data show CDR1 as MGHDK and CDR2 as SYGVNS. The CDR3 is 17 residues long. Trimming cost V 3 bases and J 6 bases; bases outside gene matches: 8. CDR3 DNA sequence: TGTGCCAGCAGTGACCCCGCCCGACTAGCGGGAGGCAATGAGCAGTTCTTC. It yields the protein CASSDPARLAGGNEQFF.

A remark on this clone: A read error is likely here: a far larger clone is one base away. The rearrangement joins TRBV6-5 to TRBJ1-2, with TRBD1 matching over 7 bases. Germline V lookup: CDR1 MNHEY, CDR2 SVGAGI. The CDR3 runs to 15 residues. V lost 7 bases to trimming and J lost 8 bases; unmatched junction nucleotides: 16. The CDR3 protein is CASKGLQGDMQGYTF. As DNA, the CDR3 is TGTGCCAGCAAGGGTCTGCAGGGGGACATGCAGGGCTACACCTTC.

This chain connects TRBV7-2 to TRBJ2-1; 8 nucleotides agree with TRBD2. The CDR3 has 15 amino acids. CDR1 SGHTA and CDR2 FQGNSA come from the germline V gene. With V trimmed by 1 base and J by 9 bases, 8 bases remained unmatched. The CDR3 bases are TGTGCCAGCAGCTTAGTGACTAGCGCTCATGGTGAGCAGTTCTTC. It codes for CASSLVTSAHGEQFF.

This sequence joins TRBV2 and TRBJ1-5; 11 nucleotides agree with TRBD1. The V segment lost 6 bases and the J segment 5 bases; nucleotides outside the gene matches: 3. The CDR3 covers 14 residues. The germline CDR1 and CDR2 sequences are SNHLY and FYNNEI. Here the CDR3 DNA reads TGTGCCAGCAGCCGGGACAGGGGGTATCAGCCCCAGCATTTT. It specifies CASSRDRGYQPQHF.

The V and J genes are TRBV30 and TRBJ2-5; D possibly corresponds to TRBD2 (6 bases). Trimming pared 5 bases from V and 11 bases from J, leaving 18 bases between. The CDR3 loop spans 12 amino acids. Germline CDR1 is GTSNPN and CDR2 is SVGIG (reference sequence). The CDR3 loop is CAWREFLGEQYF. The CDR3, as DNA: TGTGCCTGGCGGGAGTTCCTGGGTGAGCAGTACTTC.

This clone has just one count. The chain is built from TRBV18 and TRBJ2-2, with TRBD2 identical over 10 bases. Per germline, CDR1 KGHSH and CDR2 LQKENI. This CDR3 contains 20 residues. With V trimmed by 3 bases and J by 7 bases, 20 bases remained unmatched. Here the CDR3 DNA reads TGTGCCAGCTCACCGACGGGCCAACACAAACTGGGACTAGCGAGCGGGGAGCTGTTTTTT. Protein product: CASSPTGQHKLGLASGELFF.

V gene TRBV15 combines with J gene TRBJ2-5, with 8 positions matching TRBD1. Germline lookup yields CDR1 LNHNV and CDR2 YYDKDF (reference sequence). V lost 5 bases to trimming and J lost 4 bases; unmatched junction nucleotides: 6. The CDR3 is 14 amino acids. This CDR3 reads CATSRPGGLETQYF. CDR3 coding DNA: TGTGCCACCAGCCGACCAGGGGGCCTAGAGACCCAGTACTTC.

This clone has more than one count but fewer than ten. Within the sample, other DNA sequences also encode this same CDR3. The chain joins TRBV6-5 to TRBJ1-5, with 9 positions matching TRBD1. V lost 5 bases and J lost 5; bases outside the gene matches: 1. The CDR3 consists of 13 residues. Germline CDR1 and CDR2: MNHEY and SVGAGI. The CDR3 nucleotides read TGTGCCAGCAGTAGGGACAGGGATCAGCCCCAGCATTTT. Protein sequence: CASSRDRDQPQHF.

The chain joins TRBV7-8 to TRBJ2-1; 10 nucleotides agree with TRBD1. CDR1 SGHVS and CDR2 FQNEAQ come from the germline V gene. V trimming: 4 bases; J trimming: 7 bases; junction bases outside the gene matches: 7. The CDR3 spans 15 residues. The chain's CDR3 is CASSSSRTGGNEQFF. The DNA for the CDR3 is TGTGCCAGCAGCTCATCCAGGACAGGGGGGAATGAGCAGTTCTTC. The complete variable domain, with remaining parts taken from reference TRBV7-8 and TRBJ2-1, reads GAGVSQSPRYKVAKRGQDVALRCDPISGHVSLFWYQQALGQGPEFLTYFQNEAQLDKSGLPSDRFFAERPEGSVSTLKIQRTQQEDSAVYLCASSSSRTGGNEQFFGPGTRLTVL.

The chain uses TRBV4-2 and TRBJ2-5; D could derive from TRBD1 or TRBD2 (5 bases each). The CDR3 spans 15 residues. Germline CDR1 LGHNA, CDR2 YNFKEQ. V lost 0 bases and J lost 2, with 10 bases in between. The CDR3 is CASSQDGTPQETQYF. Here the CDR3 DNA reads TGTGCCAGCAGCCAAGACGGGACCCCTCAAGAGACCCAGTACTTC.

The V call is TRBV11-2, the J call TRBJ2-5; 7 bases match TRBD1. With V trimmed by 8 bases and J by 4 bases, 10 bases remained unmatched. This CDR3 is 14 amino acids long. Per the germline V gene, CDR1 is SGHAT and CDR2 is FQNNGV. The DNA for the CDR3 is TGTGCCAGCGGAGACAGGGAATCATTAGAGACCCAGTACTTC. Translation: CASGDRESLETQYF.

This clone was detected ten times or more. Other nucleotide sequences in the sample specify the same CDR3. This chain joins TRBV11-2 and TRBJ2-2, with TRBD2 as a possible D gene (7 bases). Trimming pared 2 bases from V and 5 bases from J, leaving 12 bases between. This CDR3 spans 15 amino acids. The germline V gene has CDR1 SGHAT and CDR2 FQNNGV. This chain's CDR3 is CASSLRGAGTGELFF. In DNA, the CDR3 is TGTGCCAGCAGCTTACGGGGGGCAGGGACCGGGGAGCTGTTTTTT.

This clone was seen a handful of times. The chain links TRBV5-6 to TRBJ1-2, with TRBD1 matching over 8 bases. The CDR3 covers 14 residues. Germline CDR1 reads SGHDT; CDR2 reads YYEEEE. V shed 0 bases, J shed 4 bases, and the junction held 2 bases outside the gene matches. In nucleotides, the CDR3 is TGTGCCAGCAGCTTGGCCAGGGGGCTCTATGGCTACACCTTC. Amino acid sequence: CASSLARGLYGYTF.

This chain uses TRBV28 with TRBJ1-2, with 7 bases fitting TRBD1. Germline CDR1 reads MDHEN; CDR2 reads SYDVKM. The CDR3 loop spans 15 amino acids. Trimming took 5 bases from V and 8 from J; bases not matched to a gene: 14. CDR3 sequence (DNA): TGTGCCAGCAGTACACCGGGACAGCCTTCGCGCGGCTACACCTTC. This sequence encodes CASSTPGQPSRGYTF.

This clone was counted many times. V and J are TRBV5-1 and TRBJ1-4; D not resolved. With 2 bases removed from V and 5 bases from J, the gap between germline ends came to 10 bases. The CDR3 has 14 amino acids. Germline V gene lookup returns CDR1 SGHRS and CDR2 YFSETQ. CDR3 nucleotide sequence: TGCGCCAGCAGCTTTTCAACTTCCAATGAAAAACTGTTTTTT. It translates to CASSFSTSNEKLFF.